The 7 T cell receptor beta chains below come from one sample, sequenced in a study of blood T cell repertoires in COVID-19. TCRdb's table, derived via immunoSEQ multiplex PCR, lists solely in-frame clones and lacks some. The sample holds under 80,000 clones, 85% to 90% seen once. Sequenced material: peripheral blood. These receptors were obtained from a man in his fifties or sixties with active COVID-19.

The J gene is TRBJ1-2, the V gene TRBV5-1; TRBD1 aligns across 10 bases. V shed 4 bases and J 3 bases; nucleotides not matched to a gene: 3. This CDR3 is 14 amino acids long. Germline V gene data show CDR1 as SGHRS and CDR2 as YFSETQ. CDR3 bases: TGCGCCAGCAGCCGACAGGGGGCGGACTATGGCTACACCTTC. Translation gives CASSRQGADYGYTF.

The chain carries TRBV6-5 and TRBJ2-7; 7 bases match TRBD2. From germline, CDR1 is MNHEY and CDR2 SVGAGI. With 6 bases clipped from V and 7 bases from J, the junction kept 9 bases outside the gene matches. The CDR3 is 13 residues long. The CDR3: CASRVGGRGEQYF. The CDR3 DNA follows: TGTGCCAGCAGGGTCGGCGGGAGAGGGGAGCAGTACTTC.

The chain has TRBV5-4 and TRBJ2-5, with TRBD2 identical over 11 bases. The CDR3 loop spans 15 amino acids. The germline V gene has CDR1 SGHNT and CDR2 YYREEE (reference sequence). V lost 4 bases and J lost 7; bases outside the gene matches: 9. DNA of the CDR3: TGTGCCAGCAGCCTTAAGACTAGCGGGGTAGGGACCCAGTACTTC. This codes for CASSLKTSGVGTQYF.

The genes are TRBV7-9 and TRBJ2-1; TRBD2 matches at 11 bases. Germline CDR1 reads SEHNR; CDR2 reads FQNEAQ (reference sequence). The CDR3 totals 15 residues. J lost 5 bases, V lost 5 bases, and 5 bases had no gene match. The CDR3 DNA is TGTGCCAGCAGCCCCTCACTAGCGGGGGACAATGAGCAGTTCTTC. Translated, it gives CASSPSLAGDNEQFF.

The rearrangement joins TRBV6-6 to TRBJ1-1; D is undetermined. This CDR3 contains 13 residues. The V gene lost 6 bases and the J gene lost 3 bases, with 11 bases spanning the gap. Per the germline V gene, CDR1 is MNHNY and CDR2 is SVGAGI (reference sequence). This CDR3 is CASSFGGDTEAFF. DNA for the CDR3: TGTGCCAGCAGCTTCGGAGGAGACACTGAAGCTTTCTTT.

The V call is TRBV6-5, the J call TRBJ1-1; 8 bases map to TRBD1. The CDR3 consists of 14 residues. Trimming cost V 6 bases and J 5 bases; bases outside gene matches: 8. The V gene's germline CDR1 is MNHEY and CDR2 SVGAGI. CDR3 DNA sequence: TGTGCCAGCAGAATGACAGGGGACAGGACTGAAGCTTTCTTT. Protein product: CASRMTGDRTEAFF.

The rearrangement uses TRBV6-2 or TRBV6-3 and TRBJ1-5; TRBD1 matches at 11 bases. Trimming removed 1 base from V and 7 bases from J; junction bases left unmatched: 9. This CDR3 spans 17 amino acids. Germline V gene sequence: CDR1 MNHEY, CDR2 SVGEGT. The CDR3 loop reads CASSYFVGQGASQPQHF. CDR3 nucleotide sequence: TGTGCCAGCAGTTACTTCGTAGGACAGGGGGCATCCCAGCCCCAGCATTTT.